This T cell receptor beta chain was found in a study of T cell clones after liver transplantation. Study in general: In this trial, immunosuppression withdrawal was attempted within 2 years of liver transplant. Draws occurred before transplant, before withdrawal, and after complete or failed withdrawal.

Germline CDR1 is SGHKS and CDR2 is YYEKEE (reference sequence). CDR3 length equals 18 residues. V shed 3 bases and J 1 base; nucleotides not matched to a gene: 11. Generated by immunoSEQ multiplex PCR, the TCRdb table keeps only in-frame clones and is missing some. The sample records around 110,000 clones, 90% being singletons. Notes on this clone: Its antigen is undetermined.

Study results and caveats: Compared with third party-reactive sequences, donor-reactive ones declined more, independent of withdrawal success.

Material: CD4+ T cells from blood, obtained 12 months after liver transplant. This chain connects TRBV5-5 to TRBJ2-5; TRBD2 aligns across 11 bases. This TCR was sampled from a human patient who received a liver transplant. Part of the T cell pool may stem from the graft donor. The CDR3, as DNA: TGTGCCAGCAGCTGGCGCCCCGGGACTAGCGGATCCCAAGAGACCCAGTACTTC. This codes for CASSWRPGTSGSQETQYF.